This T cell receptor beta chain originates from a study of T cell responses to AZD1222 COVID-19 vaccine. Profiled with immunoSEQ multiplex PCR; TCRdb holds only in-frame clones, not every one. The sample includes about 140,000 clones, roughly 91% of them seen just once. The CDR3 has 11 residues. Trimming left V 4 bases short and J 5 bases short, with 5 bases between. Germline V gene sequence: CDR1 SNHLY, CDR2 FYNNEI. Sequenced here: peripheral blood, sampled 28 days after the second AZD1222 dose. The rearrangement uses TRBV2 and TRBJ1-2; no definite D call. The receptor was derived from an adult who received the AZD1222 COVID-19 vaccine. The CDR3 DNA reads TGTGCCAGCAGTGGCCTATATGGCTACACCTTC. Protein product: CASSGLYGYTF.